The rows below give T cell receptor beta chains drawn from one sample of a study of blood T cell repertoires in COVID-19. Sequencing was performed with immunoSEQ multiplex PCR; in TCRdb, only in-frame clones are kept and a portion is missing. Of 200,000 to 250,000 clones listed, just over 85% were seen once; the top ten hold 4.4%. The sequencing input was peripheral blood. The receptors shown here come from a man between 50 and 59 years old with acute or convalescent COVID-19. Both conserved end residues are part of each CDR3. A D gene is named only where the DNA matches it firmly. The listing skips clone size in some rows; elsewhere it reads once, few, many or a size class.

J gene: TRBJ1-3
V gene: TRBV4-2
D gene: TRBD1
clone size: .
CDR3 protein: CASRPYRDRGNTIYF
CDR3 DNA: TGTGCCAGCAGACCTTACCGGGACAGAGGAAACACCATATATTTT

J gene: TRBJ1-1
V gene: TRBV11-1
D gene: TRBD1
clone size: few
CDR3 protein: CASSLSTGVWGTEAFF
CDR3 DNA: TGTGCCAGCAGCTTGTCGACAGGGGTGTGGGGCACTGAAGCTTTCTTT

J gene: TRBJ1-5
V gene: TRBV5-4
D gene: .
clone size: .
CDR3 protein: CASSLGQSGSPQHF
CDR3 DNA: TGTGCCAGCAGCTTGGGACAAAGTGGGTCGCCCCAGCATTTT

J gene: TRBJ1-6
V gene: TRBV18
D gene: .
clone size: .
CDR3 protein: CASSDLQESPLHF
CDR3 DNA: TGTGCCAGCTCAGATCTACAGGAGTCACCCCTCCACTTT

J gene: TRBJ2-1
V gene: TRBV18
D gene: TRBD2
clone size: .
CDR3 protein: CASSPPGSGGENEQFF
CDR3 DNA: TGTGCCAGCTCACCCCCGGGTAGCGGGGGGGAGAATGAGCAGTTCTTC

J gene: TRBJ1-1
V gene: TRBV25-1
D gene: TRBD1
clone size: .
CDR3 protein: CASSADRGFPAFF
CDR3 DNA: TGTGCCAGCAGTGCCGACAGGGGTTTTCCAGCTTTCTTT

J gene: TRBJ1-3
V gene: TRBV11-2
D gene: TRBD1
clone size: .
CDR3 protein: CASSLGQGNSGNTIYF
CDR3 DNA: TGTGCCAGCAGCTTAGGACAGGGGAACTCTGGAAACACCATATATTTT

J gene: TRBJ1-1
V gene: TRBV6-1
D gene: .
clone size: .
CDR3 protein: CASSEGSHLTTEAFF
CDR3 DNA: TGTGCCAGCAGTGAAGGGAGTCATCTCACTACTGAAGCTTTCTTT

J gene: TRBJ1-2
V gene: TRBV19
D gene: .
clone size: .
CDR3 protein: CASSTPQGRGKYGYTF
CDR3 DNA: TGTGCCAGTAGTACCCCACAAGGCAGGGGTAAATATGGCTACACCTTC

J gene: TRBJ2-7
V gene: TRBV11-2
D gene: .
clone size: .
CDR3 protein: CASSSRGEQYF
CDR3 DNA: TGTGCCAGCAGCTCCAGGGGCGAGCAGTACTTC

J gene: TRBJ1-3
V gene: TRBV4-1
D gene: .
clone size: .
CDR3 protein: CASSQDPGLSSGNTIYF
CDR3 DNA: TGCGCCAGCAGCCAAGATCCGGGTCTGAGCTCTGGAAACACCATATATTTT

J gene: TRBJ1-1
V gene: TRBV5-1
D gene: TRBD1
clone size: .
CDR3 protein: CASSPAGGETEAFF
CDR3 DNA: TGCGCCAGCAGCCCGGCAGGGGGTGAGACTGAAGCTTTCTTT

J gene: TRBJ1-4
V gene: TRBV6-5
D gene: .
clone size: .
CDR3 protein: CASSSGGATNEKLFF
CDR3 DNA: TGTGCCAGCAGTTCTGGGGGCGCAACTAATGAAAAACTGTTTTTT

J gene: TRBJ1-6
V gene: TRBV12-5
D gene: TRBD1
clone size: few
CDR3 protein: CASAQGTGYNSPLHF
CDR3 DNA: TGTGCTAGTGCGCAGGGGACAGGGTATAATTCACCCCTCCACTTT

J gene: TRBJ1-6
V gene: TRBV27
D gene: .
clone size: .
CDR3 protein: CASSVAEGNSPLHF
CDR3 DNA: TGTGCCAGCAGTGTTGCCGAGGGCAATTCACCCCTCCACTTT

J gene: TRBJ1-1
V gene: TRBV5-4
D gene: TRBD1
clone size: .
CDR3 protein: CASSLARQGAAEAFF
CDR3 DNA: TGTGCCAGCAGCTTGGCAAGACAGGGGGCTGCTGAAGCTTTCTTT

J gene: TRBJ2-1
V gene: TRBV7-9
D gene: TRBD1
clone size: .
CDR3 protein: CASSLGDRGHGEQFF
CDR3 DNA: TGTGCCAGCAGCTTAGGCGACAGGGGGCATGGTGAGCAGTTCTTC

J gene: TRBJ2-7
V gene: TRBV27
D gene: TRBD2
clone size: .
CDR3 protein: CASSPSGGRTYEQYF
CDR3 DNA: TGTGCCAGCAGTCCCAGCGGGGGGCGGACCTACGAGCAGTACTTC

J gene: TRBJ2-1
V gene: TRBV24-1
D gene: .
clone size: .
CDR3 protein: CATSDFYGEQFF
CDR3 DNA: TGTGCCACCAGTGATTTTTACGGTGAGCAGTTCTTC

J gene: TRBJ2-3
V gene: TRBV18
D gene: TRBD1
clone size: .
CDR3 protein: CASSRGQGSTDTQYF
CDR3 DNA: TGTGCCAGCTCGCGGGGACAGGGGAGCACAGATACGCAGTATTTT

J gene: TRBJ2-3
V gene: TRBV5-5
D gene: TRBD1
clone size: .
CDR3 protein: CASSQYRGDTQYF
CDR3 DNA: TGTGCCAGCAGCCAATACAGGGGAGATACGCAGTATTTT

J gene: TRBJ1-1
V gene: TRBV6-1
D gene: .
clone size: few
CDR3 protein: CASSDGANTEAFF
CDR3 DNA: TGTGCCAGCAGTGATGGGGCGAACACTGAAGCTTTCTTT

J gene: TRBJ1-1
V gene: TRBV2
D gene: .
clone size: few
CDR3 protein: CASSDHRGANTEAFF
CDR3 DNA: TGTGCCAGCAGTGATCATAGGGGTGCGAACACTGAAGCTTTCTTT

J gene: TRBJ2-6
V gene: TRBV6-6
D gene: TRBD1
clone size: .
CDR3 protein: CASSHIFGQGAPGANVLTF
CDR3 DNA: TGTGCCAGCAGTCACATCTTTGGACAGGGGGCTCCTGGGGCCAACGTCCTGACTTTC

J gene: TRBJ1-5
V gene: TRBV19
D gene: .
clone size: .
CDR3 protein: CASSISRSPQHF
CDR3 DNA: TGTGCCAGTAGTATATCCAGGTCGCCCCAGCATTTT

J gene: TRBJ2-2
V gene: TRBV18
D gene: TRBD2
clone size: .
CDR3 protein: CASRSSGANTGELFF
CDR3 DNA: TGTGCCAGCCGTTCTAGCGGGGCGAACACCGGGGAGCTGTTTTTT

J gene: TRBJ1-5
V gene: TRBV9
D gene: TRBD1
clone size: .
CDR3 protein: CASSPRDRWDQPQHF
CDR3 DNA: TGTGCCAGCAGCCCAAGGGACAGATGGGATCAGCCCCAGCATTTT

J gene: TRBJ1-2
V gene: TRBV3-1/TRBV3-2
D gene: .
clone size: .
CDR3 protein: CASSQQGMYGYTF
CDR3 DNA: TGTGCCAGCAGCCAGCAGGGTATGTATGGCTACACCTTC

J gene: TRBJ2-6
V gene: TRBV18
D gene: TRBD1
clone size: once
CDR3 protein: CASSPPGQGSGANVLTF
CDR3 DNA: TGTGCCAGCTCACCACCGGGACAGGGTTCTGGGGCCAACGTCCTGACTTTC

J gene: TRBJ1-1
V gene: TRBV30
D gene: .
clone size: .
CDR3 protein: CARRGNAEAFF
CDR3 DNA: TGTGCCCGCCGGGGGAACGCTGAAGCTTTCTTT

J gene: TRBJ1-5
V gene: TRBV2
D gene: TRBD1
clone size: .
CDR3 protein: CASSEADRGQPQHF
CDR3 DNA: TGTGCCAGCAGTGAAGCGGACAGGGGCCAGCCCCAGCATTTT

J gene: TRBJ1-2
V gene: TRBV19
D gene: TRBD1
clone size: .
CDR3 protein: CASSIGDRHYGYTF
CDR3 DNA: TGTGCCAGTAGTATAGGGGACAGACACTATGGCTACACCTTC

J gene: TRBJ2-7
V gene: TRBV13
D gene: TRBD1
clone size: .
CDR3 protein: CASSPRQGAYEQYF
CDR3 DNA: TGTGCCAGCAGCCCCAGACAGGGCGCCTACGAGCAGTACTTC

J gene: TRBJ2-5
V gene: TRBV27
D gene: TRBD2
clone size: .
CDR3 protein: CASSTLGLAGGPEETQYF
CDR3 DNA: TGTGCCAGCAGTACCCTCGGACTAGCGGGGGGGCCAGAGGAGACCCAGTACTTC

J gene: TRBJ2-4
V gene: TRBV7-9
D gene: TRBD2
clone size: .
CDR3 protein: CASSPWGGQNIQYF
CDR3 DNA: TGTGCCAGCAGCCCATGGGGAGGGCAAAACATTCAGTACTTC

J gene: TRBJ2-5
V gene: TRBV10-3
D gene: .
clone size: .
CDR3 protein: CAISESGESGYF
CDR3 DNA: TGTGCCATCAGTGAGTCGGGAGAGTCGGGGTACTTC

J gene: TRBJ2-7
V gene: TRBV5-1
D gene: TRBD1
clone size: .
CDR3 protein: CASREPGQGFYEQYF
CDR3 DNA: TGCGCCAGCAGGGAGCCGGGACAGGGGTTCTACGAGCAGTACTTC

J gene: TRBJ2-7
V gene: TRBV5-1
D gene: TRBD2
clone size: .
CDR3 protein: CASSPLAGAEYEQYF
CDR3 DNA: TGCGCCAGCAGCCCCTTAGCGGGGGCCGAATACGAGCAGTACTTC

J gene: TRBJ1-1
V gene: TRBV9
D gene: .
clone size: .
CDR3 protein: CASSGPQPYTEAFF
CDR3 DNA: TGTGCCAGCAGCGGACCACAGCCGTACACTGAAGCTTTCTTT

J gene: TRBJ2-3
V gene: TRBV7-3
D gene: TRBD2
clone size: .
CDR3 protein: CASSLTPSGGPDTQYF
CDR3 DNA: TGTGCCAGCAGCTTAACTCCTAGCGGGGGCCCAGATACGCAGTATTTT

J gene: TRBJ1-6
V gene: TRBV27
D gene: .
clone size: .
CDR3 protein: CASSLVSPSSPLHF
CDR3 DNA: TGTGCCAGCAGTTTAGTTTCCCCATCCTCACCCCTCCACTTT

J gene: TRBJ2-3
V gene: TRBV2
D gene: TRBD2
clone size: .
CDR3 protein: CASSKLAGGTDTQYF
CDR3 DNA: TGTGCCAGCAGTAAACTAGCGGGGGGCACAGATACGCAGTATTTT

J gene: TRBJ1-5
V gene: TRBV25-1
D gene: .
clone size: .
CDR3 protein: CASSDPGGNQPQHF
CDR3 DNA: TGTGCCAGCAGTGACCCCGGGGGAAATCAGCCCCAGCATTTT

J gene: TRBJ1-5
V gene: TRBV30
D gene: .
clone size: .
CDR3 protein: CAWSVRGGNQPQHF
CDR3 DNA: TGTGCCTGGAGTGTAAGGGGTGGCAATCAGCCCCAGCATTTT

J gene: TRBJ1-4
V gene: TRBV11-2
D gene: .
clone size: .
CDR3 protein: CASSLFGGTTNEKLFF
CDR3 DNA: TGTGCCAGCAGCTTATTCGGAGGGACAACTAATGAAAAACTGTTTTTT

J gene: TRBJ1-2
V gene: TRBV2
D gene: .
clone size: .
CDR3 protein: CATALGGGYTF
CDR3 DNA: TGTGCCACAGCCTTGGGGGGTGGCTACACCTTC

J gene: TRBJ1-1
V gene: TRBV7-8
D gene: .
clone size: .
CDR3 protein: CASSLVLANTEAFF
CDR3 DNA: TGTGCCAGCAGCTTGGTGCTAGCGAACACTGAAGCTTTCTTT

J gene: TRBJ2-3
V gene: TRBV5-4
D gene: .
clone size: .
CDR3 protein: CASSPGGAHTDTQYF
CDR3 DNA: TGTGCCAGCAGCCCGGGGGGCGCACACACAGATACGCAGTATTTT

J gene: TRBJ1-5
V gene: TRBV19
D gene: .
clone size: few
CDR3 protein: CASSLRDTNQPQHF
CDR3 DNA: TGTGCCAGTAGTCTCCGGGACACGAATCAGCCCCAGCATTTT

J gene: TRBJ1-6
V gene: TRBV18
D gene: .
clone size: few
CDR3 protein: CASSPPRGKGINSPLHF
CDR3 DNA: TGTGCCAGCTCACCCCCGCGGGGGAAGGGGATTAATTCACCCCTCCACTTT

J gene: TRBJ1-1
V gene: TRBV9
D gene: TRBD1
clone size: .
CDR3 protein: CASSAGKGAHTEAFF
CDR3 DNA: TGTGCCAGCAGCGCTGGGAAGGGGGCTCACACTGAAGCTTTCTTT

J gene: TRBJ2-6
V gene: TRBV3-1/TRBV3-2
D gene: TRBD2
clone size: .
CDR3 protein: CASRRSGGGPGANVLTF
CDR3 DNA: TGTGCCAGCAGGCGTAGCGGCGGGGGGCCAGGGGCCAACGTCCTGACTTTC

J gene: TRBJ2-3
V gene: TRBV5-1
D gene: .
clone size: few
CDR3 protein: CASSLGPVGADTQYF
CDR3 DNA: TGCGCCAGCAGCCTGGGACCAGTCGGGGCAGATACGCAGTATTTT

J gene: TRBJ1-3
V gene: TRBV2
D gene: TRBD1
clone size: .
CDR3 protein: CASSQGAPGNTIYF
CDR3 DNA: TGTGCCAGCAGTCAGGGGGCGCCTGGAAACACCATATATTTT

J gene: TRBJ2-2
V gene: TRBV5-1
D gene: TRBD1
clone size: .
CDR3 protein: CASSFAGTGNTGELFF
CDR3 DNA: TGCGCCAGCAGCTTTGCCGGGACAGGGAACACCGGGGAGCTGTTTTTT

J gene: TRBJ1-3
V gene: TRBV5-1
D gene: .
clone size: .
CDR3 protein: CASSLGGGRNTIYF
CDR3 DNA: TGCGCCAGCAGCTTGGGGGGAGGAAGAAACACCATATATTTT

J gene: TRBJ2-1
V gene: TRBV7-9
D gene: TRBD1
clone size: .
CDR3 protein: CASSEGGTGTGAGNEQFF
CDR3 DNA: TGTGCCAGCAGCGAAGGGGGGACCGGGACAGGGGCCGGCAATGAGCAGTTCTTC